The T cell receptor (beta chain) described here comes from a study of T-cell memory formation after mild COVID-19. The J segment lost 4 bases and the V segment lost 7 bases, leaving 9 bases of the junction unmatched. This CDR3 spans 13 amino acids. Germline V CDR1 and CDR2: SQVTM, ANQGSEA. One entry per CDR3 protein results from TCRdb running MiXCR on the 5' RACE reads. The data contain around 90,000 distinct CDR3 sequences, around 16% of them singletons. Findings and limits, study-wide: Clones that contracted clustered mainly in CM and EM if CD4+ and in EMRA if CD8+.

There are a few counts of this clonotype. What it binds is unknown. The sample taken for sequencing was PBMCs or a T cell subset sorted from them (not recorded which). This chain links TRBV29-1 with TRBJ2-7; 8 positions agree with TRBD2. The TCR comes from a man between 18 and 35 years old who had mild COVID-19 (a few samples of this study predate the infection). Cell type and time point are not known. The CDR3 sequence is CSAVMAGGYEQYF. The CDR3 DNA is TGCAGCGCTGTCATGGCGGGGGGATACGAGCAGTACTTC.